This T cell receptor (beta chain) is from a study of cytomegalovirus exposure and HLA in healthy donors. Study conclusions and caveats: More clonal expansion characterized HLA-associated TCR beta chains than equally common others in a later analysis. One variant, a missense change in DCLRE1C, was linked in a later analysis to TCR beta V- and J-gene trimming. Analyzed later, most CMV-associated TCR beta chains appeared HLA-restricted.

Unmatched junction bases numbered 10, after V lost 0 bases and J lost 8 bases. The germline V gene encodes CDR1 SGHNT and CDR2 YYREEE (reference sequence). The CDR3 has 15 residues. This clone was detected only once. Its antigen is still unknown. The primer mix had 60 Vbeta and 13 Jbeta primers. TCRdb keeps only in-frame clones here, not all; method: immunoSEQ multiplex PCR. Seen here are almost 80,000 clones, about two thirds observed once, and the top ten hold around 7%. The TCR sequence derives from a woman aged 45-59 years in good health and CMV-seropositive. The chain couples TRBV5-4 to TRBJ1-2; 7 bases align to TRBD1. The specimen sequenced was PBMCs. CDR3 region: CASSLVDRESEGYTF. DNA for the CDR3: TGTGCCAGCAGCTTGGTTGACAGGGAGTCAGAAGGCTACACCTTC.